Given below is one T cell receptor beta chain in context. PCR employed 60 Vbeta and 13 Jbeta primers. Libraries were prepared by immunoSEQ multiplex PCR; TCRdb keeps only in-frame clonotypes and omits some of them. The sample lists 150,000 to 200,000 clones, over 75% occurring once. CDR1 is GTSNPN and CDR2 is SVGIG in the germline V gene (reference sequence). This CDR3 region has 15 residues. The trim removed 4 bases at V and 2 bases at J, leaving 8 bases unmatched. The record originates from a study of cytomegalovirus exposure and HLA in healthy donors. About the research overall: Among approximately 400 genotyped donors, around 80% fell in the Caucasian-associated ancestry cluster.

The sequence was collected from a female donor in good health and CMV-seronegative. The rearrangement joins TRBV30 to TRBJ2-3; 8 bases fit TRBD2. Sequencing input: PBMCs. DNA of the CDR3: TGTGCCTGGACCCTTCGGGGGGGCCTCACAGATACGCAGTATTTT. It yields the protein CAWTLRGGLTDTQYF.